What follows are 11 T cell receptor beta chains derived from one specimen sequenced in a study of technical replicates of blood from several donors. The data were produced by immunoSEQ multiplex PCR, yet TCRdb's version contains in-frame clones alone and is incomplete. The repertoire holds fewer than 60,000 clones, with around 90% as singletons. The sample was PBMCs. Source of these receptors: a human donor in good health. Some clones in this sample may be carry-over from other donors' samples.

The chain combines TRBV7-2 with TRBJ1-5, with 11 bases matching TRBD1. Looked up from germline, CDR1 is SGHTA and CDR2 is FQGNSA. Unmatched junction bases numbered 6, after V lost 1 base and J lost 7 bases. The CDR3 extends over 16 amino acids. This CDR3 reads CASSLVRTGGGQPQHF. Written as DNA, the CDR3 is TGTGCCAGCAGCTTAGTGCGGACAGGGGGCGGGCAGCCCCAGCATTTT.

This clone is a singleton in its sample. The rearrangement uses TRBV15 and TRBJ1-5; the match to TRBD1 covers 8 bases. Germline V gives CDR1 LNHNV, CDR2 YYDKDF (reference sequence). J gave up 4 bases and V 1 base, and 6 bases lay outside the gene matches. The CDR3 loop spans 16 amino acids. The CDR3 spells CATSRVGDRWNQPQHF. The DNA of the CDR3 is TGTGCCACCAGCAGAGTGGGGGACAGGTGGAATCAGCCCCAGCATTTT.

The V and J genes are TRBV6-5 and TRBJ1-2; 7 nucleotides align to TRBD1. The junction had 8 bases not matched to a gene; V was cut back by 8 bases and J by 5 bases. The V gene's germline CDR1 is MNHEY and CDR2 SVGAGI. This CDR3 has 13 residues. This CDR3 is CASRDRDGYGYTF. The CDR3 nucleotides read TGTGCCAGCCGAGACAGGGATGGGTATGGCTACACCTTC.

This rearrangement joins TRBV5-6 to TRBJ1-2; 12 bases are a match to TRBD1. Germline-derived CDR1 and CDR2 are SGHDT and YYEEEE. V gave up 4 bases and J gave up 14 bases; unmatched junction bases: 12. CDR3 length equals 14 residues. CDR3 sequence: CASSPPGTGGDGTF. CDR3 nucleotides: TGTGCCAGCAGCCCCCCCGGGACAGGGGGCGACGGGACCTTC.

This clone was detected once. The J gene is TRBJ1-2, the V gene TRBV29-1; D gene uncertain. V was trimmed by 3 bases and J by 5 bases, leaving 13 bases between them. This CDR3 has 13 amino acids. Germline V gives CDR1 SQVTM, CDR2 ANQGSEA. DNA of the CDR3: TGCAGCGTTGAGGTAGTACGGGGATATGGCTACACCTTC. Translated: CSVEVVRGYGYTF.

V and J are TRBV12-2 and TRBJ1-6. TRBV12-2 is a documented pseudogene. There are 16 residues in the CDR3. The CDR3 is CASRLTLRSYNSPLHF. CDR3 coding DNA: TGTGCAAGTCGCTTAACTCTGAGGTCCTATAATTCACCCCTCCACTTT.

The rearrangement uses TRBV7-8 and TRBJ2-7; 11 nucleotides agree with TRBD2. V shed 5 bases, J shed 13 bases, and the junction held 16 bases outside the gene matches. The CDR3 spans 15 residues. CDR1 SGHVS and CDR2 FQNEAQ come from the germline V gene. For the CDR3, the DNA is TGTGCCAGCAGCACCTTACTAGCGGGAGCCCTCCCGGGATACTTC. Protein sequence: CASSTLLAGALPGYF.

The count of this clone is one. The chain has TRBV7-2 and TRBJ1-2, with a possible D match to TRBD1 (6 bases). Germline values: CDR1 SGHTA, CDR2 FQGNSA. This CDR3 spans 14 amino acids. V shed 1 base and J shed 8 bases, with 14 bases lying between them. CDR3 nucleotides: TGTGCCAGCAGCTTAGTCAGGGGTGTCGACGGCTACACCTTC. Translating it yields CASSLVRGVDGYTF.

The chain joins TRBV6-5 to TRBJ1-1, with no clear D. The germline V and J ends were trimmed by 6 bases and 2 bases, with 13 bases remaining between them. Germline loops: CDR1 MNHEY, CDR2 SVGAGI. The CDR3 spans 14 residues. CDR3 DNA sequence: TGTGCCAGCAGCGCGAAGAAGAGTAACACTGAAGCTTTCTTT. It is translated as CASSAKKSNTEAFF.

This clone has a single count. The chain joins TRBV2 to TRBJ2-1, with TRBD2 matching 7 bases. CDR1 is SNHLY, CDR2 FYNNEI, per germline. J gave up 4 bases and V 1 base, and 4 bases lay outside the gene matches. The CDR3 runs to 15 residues. CDR3 protein: CASSEGEGLYNEQFF. The CDR3 DNA reads as TGTGCCAGCAGTGAAGGGGAGGGGTTGTACAATGAGCAGTTCTTC.

The chain is built from TRBV30 and TRBJ1-2; the D gene is possibly TRBD1 (5 bases). The CDR3 loop spans 13 amino acids. Looked up from germline, CDR1 is GTSNPN and CDR2 is SVGIG (reference sequence). With 2 bases removed from V and 6 bases from J, the gap between germline ends came to 13 bases. The CDR3 nucleotides read TGTGCCTGGAGTTTGTCTGGGGGGAATGGCTACACCTTC. Translation gives CAWSLSGGNGYTF.